This T cell receptor (beta chain) was documented in a study of shared clonotypes between healthy human individuals. The wider study: The cohort comprised a couple of women and a few men. Their ages spanned 18 to 49 years. Notes on the study in general: In contrast to clonotypes shared by all four donors, non-shared clonotypes had lower generation probabilities. Apart from blood, nothing was sampled; tissue repertoires likely differ. The study found about 5% of naive CD4 clonotypes shared across several donors.

This table comes from immunoSEQ multiplex PCR, and its TCRdb copy is limited to in-frame clones, with some not included. Among approximately 2,300,000 clones, roughly 90% were seen once, and the ten largest hold approximately 0.4%. A remark on this clone: The antigen is undetermined.

The CDR3 spans 15 residues. Source material: naive CD4+ T cells from PBMCs. Documented subset: CD45RA+ positively selected. The source of this sequence is a man aged 18-30 years in good health. Some clones in this sample may be carry-over from other donors' samples. The V gene is TRBV21-1, the J gene TRBJ2-7. TRBV21-1 is described as a pseudogene. The CDR3, as DNA: TGTGCCAGCAGCAAAGGGGAGGGGGCCGACTACGAGCAGTACTTC. This sequence encodes CASSKGEGADYEQYF.